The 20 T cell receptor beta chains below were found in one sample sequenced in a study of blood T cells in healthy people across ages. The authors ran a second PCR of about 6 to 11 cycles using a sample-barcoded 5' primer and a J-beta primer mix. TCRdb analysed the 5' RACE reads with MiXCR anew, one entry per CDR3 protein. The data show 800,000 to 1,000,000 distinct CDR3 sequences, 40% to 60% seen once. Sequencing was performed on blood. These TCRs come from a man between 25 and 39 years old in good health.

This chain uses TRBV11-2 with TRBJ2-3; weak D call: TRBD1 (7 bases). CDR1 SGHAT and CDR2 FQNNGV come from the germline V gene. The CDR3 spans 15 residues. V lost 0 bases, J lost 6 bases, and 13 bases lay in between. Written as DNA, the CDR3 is TGTGCCAGCAGCTTAGATCGGACAGGAGGGGATACGCAGTATTTT. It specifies CASSLDRTGGDTQYF.

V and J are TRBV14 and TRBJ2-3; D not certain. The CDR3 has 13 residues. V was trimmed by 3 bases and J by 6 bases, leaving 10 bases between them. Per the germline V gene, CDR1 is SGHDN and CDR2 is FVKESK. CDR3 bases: TGTGCCAGCAGCCAGATTTTCCTTGATACGCAGTATTTT. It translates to CASSQIFLDTQYF.

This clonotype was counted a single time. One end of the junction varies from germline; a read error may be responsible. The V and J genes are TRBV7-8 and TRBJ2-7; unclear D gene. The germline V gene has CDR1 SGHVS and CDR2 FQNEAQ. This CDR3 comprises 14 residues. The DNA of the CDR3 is TGTGCCGGCAGCTTAGAGGTCGGATTTTACGAGCAGTACTTC. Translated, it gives CAGSLEVGFYEQYF. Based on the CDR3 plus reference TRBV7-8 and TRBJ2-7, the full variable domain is GAGVSQSPRYKVAKRGQDVALRCDPISGHVSLFWYQQALGQGPEFLTYFQNEAQLDKSGLPSDRFFAERPEGSVSTLKIQRTQQEDSAVYLCAGSLEVGFYEQYFGPGTRLTVT.

CDR3 sequence: CASSLQSASYEQYF. The CDR3 bases are TGCGCCAGCAGCTTGCAAAGCGCGTCCTACGAGCAGTACTTC. The rearrangement uses TRBV5-1 and TRBJ2-7; no reliable D call. The germline CDR1 and CDR2 sequences are SGHRS and YFSETQ. CDR3 length: 14 residues. Trimming pared 1 base from V and 1 base from J, leaving 9 bases between.

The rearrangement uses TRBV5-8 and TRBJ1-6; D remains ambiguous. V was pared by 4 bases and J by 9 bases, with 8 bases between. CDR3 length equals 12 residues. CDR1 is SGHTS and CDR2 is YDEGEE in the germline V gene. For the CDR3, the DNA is TGTGCCAGCAGCCTAACATCTTCACCCCTCCACTTT. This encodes CASSLTSSPLHF.

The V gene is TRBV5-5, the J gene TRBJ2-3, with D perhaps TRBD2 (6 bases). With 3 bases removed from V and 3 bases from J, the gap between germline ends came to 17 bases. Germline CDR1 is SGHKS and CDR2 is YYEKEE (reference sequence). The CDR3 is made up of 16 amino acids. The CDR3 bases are TGTGCCAGCAGCTACCGCGGGACCAGGGAGACAGATACGCAGTATTTT. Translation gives CASSYRGTRETDTQYF.

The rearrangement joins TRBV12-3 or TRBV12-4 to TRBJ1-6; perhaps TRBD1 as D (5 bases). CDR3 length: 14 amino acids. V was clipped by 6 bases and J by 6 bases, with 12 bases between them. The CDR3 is CASRLGLINSPLHF. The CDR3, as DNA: TGTGCCAGCAGGTTGGGACTGATTAATTCACCCCTCCACTTT.

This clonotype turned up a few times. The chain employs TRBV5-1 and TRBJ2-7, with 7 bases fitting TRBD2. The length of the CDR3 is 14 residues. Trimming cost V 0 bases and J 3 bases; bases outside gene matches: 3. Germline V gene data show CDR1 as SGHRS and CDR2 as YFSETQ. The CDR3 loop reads CASSLEVAGYEQYF. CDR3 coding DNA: TGCGCCAGCAGCTTGGAGGTAGCGGGCTACGAGCAGTACTTC.

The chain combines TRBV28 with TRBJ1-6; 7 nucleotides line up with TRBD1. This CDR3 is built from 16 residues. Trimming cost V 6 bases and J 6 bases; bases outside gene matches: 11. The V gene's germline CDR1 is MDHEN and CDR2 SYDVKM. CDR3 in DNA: TGTGCCAGCAGCCCTGCAACAGGGGCAGGTAATTCACCCCTCCACTTT. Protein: CASSPATGAGNSPLHF.

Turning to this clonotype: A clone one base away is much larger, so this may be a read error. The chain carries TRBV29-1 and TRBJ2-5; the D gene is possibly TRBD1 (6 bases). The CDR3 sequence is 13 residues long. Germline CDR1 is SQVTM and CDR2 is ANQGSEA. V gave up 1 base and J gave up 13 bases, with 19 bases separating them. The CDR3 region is CSVEGTDAYERYF. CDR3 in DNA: TGCAGCGTTGAAGGGACAGACGCCTACGAGCGGTACTTC.

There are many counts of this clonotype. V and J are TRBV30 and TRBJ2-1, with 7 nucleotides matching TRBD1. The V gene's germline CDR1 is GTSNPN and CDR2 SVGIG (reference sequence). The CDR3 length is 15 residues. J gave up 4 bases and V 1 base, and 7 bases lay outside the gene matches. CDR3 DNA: TGTGCCTGGAGTGCCGGACAGGTGTCATACAATGAGCAGTTCTTC. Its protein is CAWSAGQVSYNEQFF. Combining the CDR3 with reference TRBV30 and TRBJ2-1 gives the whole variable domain SQTIHQWPATLVQPVGSPLSLECTVEGTSNPNLYWYRQAAGRGLQLLFYSVGIGQISSEVPQNLSASRPQDRQFILSSKKLLLSDSGFYLCAWSAGQVSYNEQFFGPGTRLTVL.

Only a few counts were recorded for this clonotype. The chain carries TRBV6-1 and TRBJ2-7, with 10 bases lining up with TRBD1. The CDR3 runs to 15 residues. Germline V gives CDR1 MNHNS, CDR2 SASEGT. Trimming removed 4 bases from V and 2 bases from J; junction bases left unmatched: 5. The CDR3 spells CASSVGDRGTYEQYF. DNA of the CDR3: TGTGCCAGCAGTGTGGGGGACAGGGGAACCTACGAGCAGTACTTC.

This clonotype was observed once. CDR3 nucleotide sequence: TGTGCCCTCGCGCCCCTGGACGGAAACACTGAAGCTTTCTTT. Amino acids: CALAPLDGNTEAFF. The V gene is TRBV28, the J gene TRBJ1-1; unclear D gene. Germline CDR1 is MDHEN and CDR2 is SYDVKM. V lost 11 bases, J lost 2 bases, and 18 bases lay in between. The CDR3 totals 14 residues.

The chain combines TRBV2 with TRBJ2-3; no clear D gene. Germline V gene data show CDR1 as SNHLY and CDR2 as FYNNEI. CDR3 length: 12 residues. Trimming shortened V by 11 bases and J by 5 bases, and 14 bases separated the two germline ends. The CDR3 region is CAGHSGLDTQYF. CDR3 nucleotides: TGTGCCGGCCACTCAGGTTTAGATACGCAGTATTTT.

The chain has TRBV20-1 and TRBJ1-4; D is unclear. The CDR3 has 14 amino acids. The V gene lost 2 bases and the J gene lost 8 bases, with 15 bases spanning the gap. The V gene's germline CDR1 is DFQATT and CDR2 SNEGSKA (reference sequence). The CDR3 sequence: CSARPGVVEEKLFF. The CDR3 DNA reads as TGCAGTGCTAGACCCGGGGTGGTTGAGGAAAAACTGTTTTTT.

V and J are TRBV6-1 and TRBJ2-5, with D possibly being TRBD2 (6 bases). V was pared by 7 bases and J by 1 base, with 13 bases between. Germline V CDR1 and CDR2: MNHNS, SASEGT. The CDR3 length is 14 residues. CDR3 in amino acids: CASNPAGPQETQYF. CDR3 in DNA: TGTGCCAGCAATCCCGCGGGACCCCAAGAGACCCAGTACTTC.

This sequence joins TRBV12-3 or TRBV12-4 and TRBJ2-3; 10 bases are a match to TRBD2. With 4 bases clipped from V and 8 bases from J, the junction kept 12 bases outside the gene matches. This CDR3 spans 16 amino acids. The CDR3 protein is CASSSASGGGPSTQYF. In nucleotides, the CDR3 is TGTGCCAGCAGTTCGGCCAGCGGGGGGGGACCAAGTACGCAGTATTTT.

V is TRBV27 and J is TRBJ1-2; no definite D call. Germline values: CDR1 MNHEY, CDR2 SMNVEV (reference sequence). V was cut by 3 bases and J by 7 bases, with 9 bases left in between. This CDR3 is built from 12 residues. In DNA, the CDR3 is TGTGCCAGCAGTTTTTCGGGGTTTGGCTACACCTTC. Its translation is CASSFSGFGYTF.

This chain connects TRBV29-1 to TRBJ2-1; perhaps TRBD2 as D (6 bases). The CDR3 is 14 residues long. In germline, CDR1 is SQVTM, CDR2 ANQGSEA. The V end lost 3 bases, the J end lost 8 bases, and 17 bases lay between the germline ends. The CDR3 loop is CSVDGSPLQYEQFF. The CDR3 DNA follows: TGCAGCGTTGACGGGAGCCCCTTACAATATGAGCAGTTCTTC.

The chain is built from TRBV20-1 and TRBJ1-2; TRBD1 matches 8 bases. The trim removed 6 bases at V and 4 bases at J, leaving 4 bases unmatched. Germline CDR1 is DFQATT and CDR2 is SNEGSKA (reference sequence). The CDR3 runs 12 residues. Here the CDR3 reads CSARTGSYGYTF. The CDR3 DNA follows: TGCAGTGCGAGGACAGGGTCCTATGGCTACACCTTC.